The clone carrying this T cell receptor beta chain was counted many times. The read terminates 3 residues ahead of where the CDR3 ends, so the germline J gene completes it. Germline CDR1 is SGHTS and CDR2 is YDEGEE. Trimming took 0 bases from V and 6 from J; bases not matched to a gene: 6. This CDR3 comprises 15 residues. Sequenced by immunoSEQ multiplex PCR; TCRdb stores in-frame clones only, minus some. The sample yields 75,000 to 85,000 clones, without any singletons. These data originate in a study of T cell clonality in common variable immunodeficiency. This chain uses TRBV5-8 with TRBJ2-1; 7 bases are shared with TRBD1. The receptor's source is a person aged 18-70 years in good health. The source material was peripheral blood mononuclear cells. The DNA read from the CDR3 is TGTGCCAGCAGCTTGGGGACAGGAGATCGCAATGAG. Amino acid sequence: CASSLGTGDRNE. The whole CDR3 reads CASSLGTGDRNEQFF. Full variable domain (rest looked up from reference TRBV5-8 and TRBJ2-1): EAGVTQSPTHLIKTRGQQATLRCSPISGHTSVYWYQQALGLGLQFLLWYDEGEERNRGNFPPRFSGRQFPNYSSELNVNALELEDSALYLCASSLGTGDRNEQFFGPGTRLTVL.